This T cell receptor (beta chain) was retrieved from a study of shared clonotypes between healthy human individuals. Study in general: Per-donor plates numbered three CD4 naive, three CD4 memory, two CD8 naive and one CD8 memory. Study observations and caveats: Naive subsets usually exceeded memory subsets in estimated richness.

The data were produced by immunoSEQ multiplex PCR, yet TCRdb's version contains in-frame clones alone and is incomplete. Of roughly 2,000,000 clones in the sample, just under 95% were seen once. Cells designated naive CD8 were CD45RO-negative and were positively selected for CCR7, with terminally differentiated effector memory CD45RA+ cells excluded. Donors comprised healthy HIV-negative adults lacking recent acute infections or vaccinations. On this clone: The antigen is undetermined.

V was trimmed by 2 bases and J by 0 bases, leaving 7 bases between them. The CDR3 covers 14 residues. Germline CDR1 MNHEY, CDR2 SVGAGI. The specimen was naive CD8+ T cells sorted from blood. The rearrangement links TRBV6-5 to TRBJ1-2; no definite D call. The source of this sequence is a man in his late teens or twenties in good health. CDR3 DNA: TGTGCCAGCAGTTACGCCCAAACTAACTATGGCTACACCTTC. Translated: CASSYAQTNYGYTF.